This T cell receptor beta chain was observed in a study of OX40 agonist ivuxolimab in advanced cancers. Study in general: Patients received intravenous ivuxolimab every 2 weeks at 0.01 to 10 mg/kg.

Comment on this clone: The target antigen is unknown.

Data came from immunoSEQ multiplex PCR; TCRdb stores just in-frame clones and leaves some out. Seen here are under 90,000 clones, 70% to 90% observed once, and the top ten hold roughly 0.98%. Study-wide results and caveats: Among the lowest peripheral clonal expansion occurred in 0.1-3.0 mg/kg partial responders.

The CDR3 has 12 amino acids. The V gene's germline CDR1 is SGHVS and CDR2 FQNEAQ. Trimming pared 0 bases from V and 6 bases from J, leaving 2 bases between. The chain has TRBV7-8 and TRBJ2-2; the D is unclear. The sample was CD4+ or CD8+ T cells sorted from blood, taken in a trial of the OX40 agonist ivuxolimab. This receptor was obtained from an adult with an advanced solid tumor such as melanoma, head and neck, liver or kidney cancer. CDR3 DNA: TGTGCCAGCAGCTTAGCGCCCGGGGAGCTGTTTTTT. Amino acids: CASSLAPGELFF.